A selection of T cell receptor beta chains follows, all from one sample in a study of CD8+ T cells in alopecia areata. Profiled with immunoSEQ multiplex PCR; TCRdb holds only in-frame clones, not every one. This table holds around 300,000 clones, 45% to 70% found once. The sequencing used CD4+ T cells sorted from blood, collected around week 52, from a patient treated with tofacitinib. These receptor sequences come from a human donor with alopecia areata. Both conserved end residues are part of each CDR3. D genes are given only for firm matches. Expanded clones are given a class, and other clones once, few, many or no size at all.

13 . TRBJ2-2 few TRBV29-1 TGCAGCGTTGGTCCAGGCAACACCGGGGAGCTGTTTTTT CSVGPGNTGELFF
14 . TRBJ2-5 many TRBV19 TGTGCCGATACCGGGATACAGTACCAAGAGACCCAGTACTTC CADTGIQYQETQYF
18 TRBD1 TRBJ1-1 . TRBV4-3 TGCGCCAGCAGCCAAGATGGTCACAGGGGGTTGTTGAACACTGAAGCTTTCTTT CASSQDGHRGLLNTEAFF
15 . TRBJ2-2 . TRBV7-2 TGTGCCAGCGTAGCCGGGAGATCGAACACCGGGGAGCTGTTTTTT CASVAGRSNTGELFF
11 . TRBJ2-3 . TRBV29-1 TGCAGCGTCCTTATACCCCTGGAGCAGTATTTT CSVLIPLEQYF
10 . TRBJ2-1 . TRBV29-1 TGCAGCGGACGTAGGGATGAGCAGTTCTTC CSGRRDEQFF
16 TRBD1 TRBJ2-3 . TRBV7-9 TGTGCCAGCAGCCCCAATCCGGGACAGGGAGCGGATACGCAGTATTTT CASSPNPGQGADTQYF
17 . TRBJ2-6 once TRBV6-1 TGTGCCAGCAGTGAACCGACTGATTGGGTTGGGGCCAACGTCCTGACTTTC CASSEPTDWVGANVLTF
14 . TRBJ1-1 . TRBV2 TGTGCCAGCAGTGAATGGCGGAGGAACACTGAAGCTTTCTTT CASSEWRRNTEAFF
12 . TRBJ2-5 . TRBV30 TGTGCCTGGAACCAGGGGGGAGAGACCCAGTACTTC CAWNQGGETQYF
12 . TRBJ2-1 few TRBV5-6 TGTGCCAGCAGCTGGGGGTCAGATAAGCAGTTCTTC CASSWGSDKQFF
16 TRBD1 TRBJ2-7 few TRBV25-1 TGTGCCAGCAGTCATCCCCGACAGGGACCCCACTACGAGCAGTACTTC CASSHPRQGPHYEQYF
15 . TRBJ1-5 . TRBV9 TGTGCCAGCAGCGTAGACGGGTATAGCAATCAGCCCCAGCATTTT CASSVDGYSNQPQHF
14 . TRBJ1-4 . TRBV7-2 TGTGCCAGCAGCCAAGCCGGGAGGGATGAAAAACTGTTTTTT CASSQAGRDEKLFF
15 TRBD1 TRBJ2-7 . TRBV15 TGTGCCACCAGCAGAGGGACAGGAACGACCTACGAGCAGTACTTC CATSRGTGTTYEQYF
12 . TRBJ1-2 . TRBV30 TGTGCCTGCCCAGGTGTTAGGTATGGCTACACCTTC CACPGVRYGYTF
11 . TRBJ1-2 . TRBV30 TGTGCCTGGAGTGGTGGGTATGGCTACACCTTC CAWSGGYGYTF
14 . TRBJ2-3 once TRBV30 TGTGCGGTGGGTGAGGGGGAGTGGGCAGATACGCAGTATTTT CAVGEGEWADTQYF
13 TRBD2 TRBJ2-1 . TRBV30 TGTGCCTGGAGGCTAGCGGGGGCTCTGGAGCAGTTCTTC CAWRLAGALEQFF
14 . TRBJ2-4 . TRBV5-1 TGCGCCAGCAGCGCCGGGACAGCCAAAAACATTCAGTACTTC CASSAGTAKNIQYF
11 . TRBJ1-4 . TRBV7-9 TGTGCCAGCAGTTCTACCGAAAAACTGTTTTTT CASSSTEKLFF
15 TRBD1 TRBJ2-1 . TRBV7-3 TGTGCCAGCAGCCACGGGACAGGGGCTTACAATGAGCAGTTCTTC CASSHGTGAYNEQFF
14 . TRBJ1-2 . TRBV9 TGTGCCAGCAGCGTCGGGACGGGGAACTATGGCTACACCTTC CASSVGTGNYGYTF
11 . TRBJ2-1 . TRBV7-2 TGTGCCAGCAGCTTCTACAATGAGCAGTTCTTC CASSFYNEQFF
14 TRBD1 TRBJ2-1 . TRBV5-1 TGCGCCAGCAGCTTGGGGACAGGTTCCAATGAGCAGTTCTTC CASSLGTGSNEQFF
14 . TRBJ2-6 . TRBV29-1 TGCAGCGTTGAGGGCACCCCTGGGGCCAACGTCCTGACTTTC CSVEGTPGANVLTF
17 TRBD2 TRBJ2-7 . TRBV27 TGTGCCAGCAGTTCTCAGGTGGTGGGACGGGGACTAGCGGGGGAGTTTTTC CASSSQVVGRGLAGEFF
14 . TRBJ2-4 few TRBV23-1 TGCGCCAGCAGTCAAAAGGAGGCCAAAAACATTCAGTACTTC CASSQKEAKNIQYF
12 . TRBJ1-2 . TRBV30 TGTGCCCATCCGGGGATATCAGAAGGCTACACCTTC CAHPGISEGYTF
13 . TRBJ1-2 once TRBV15 TGTGCCACCAGCCCGCAGTCAGGTTATGGCTACACCTTC CATSPQSGYGYTF
12 TRBD1 TRBJ2-7 few TRBV5-4 TGTGCCAGCAGCCGGGACAGCTACGAGCAGTACTTC CASSRDSYEQYF
15 TRBD1 TRBJ1-5 . TRBV7-6 TGTGCCAGCAGCTTAGAGGGAGCACAGGGGCAGCCCCAGCATTTT CASSLEGAQGQPQHF
12 . TRBJ1-6 . TRBV6-6 TGTGCCAGCAGTCAGGGTAATTCACCCCTCCACTTT CASSQGNSPLHF